This TCR beta chain was recorded in a study of technical replicates of blood from several donors. Germline assignment: CDR1 SGHTA and CDR2 FQGTGA. CDR3 length: 13 residues. With 3 bases clipped from V and 5 bases from J, the junction kept 2 bases outside the gene matches. The protocol was immunoSEQ multiplex PCR, while the TCRdb copy is restricted to in-frame clones and leaves out a portion. The sample has some 87,000 clones; 95% to 98% are singletons. Material for sequencing was T cells isolated from PBMCs. V and J are TRBV7-3 and TRBJ2-5, with 8 bases fitting TRBD1. This TCR was sampled from a human donor in good health. CDR3: CASSLYRGETQYF. CDR3 coding DNA: TGTGCCAGCAGCTTGTACAGGGGGGAGACCCAGTACTTC.